These T cell receptor beta chains were read from a single sample in a study of blood T cells in healthy people across ages. TCRdb recomputed calls from the 5' RACE reads with MiXCR, one row per CDR3 protein. The sample has 850,000 to 1,000,000 distinct CDR3 sequences, roughly 48% seen once. The sequenced sample consisted of blood. These receptors all stem from a man younger than 45 in good health. Both conserved end residues are part of each CDR3. A D gene is named only where the DNA matches it firmly. Some rows have no size entry. The others give once, few or many, or a class for an expanded clone.

V gene: TRBV7-2; J gene: TRBJ1-5; D gene: .; clone size: many; CDR3 protein: CASSRFQNQPQHF; CDR3 DNA: TGTGCCAGCAGCCGTTTCCAAAATCAGCCCCAGCATTTT
V gene: TRBV4-2; J gene: TRBJ2-7; D gene: .; clone size: .; CDR3 protein: CASSQERGSEYEQYF; CDR3 DNA: TGTGCCAGCAGCCAAGAACGGGGGAGCGAGTACGAGCAGTACTTC
V gene: TRBV6-5; J gene: TRBJ2-6; D gene: .; clone size: once; CDR3 protein: CASSYSSGRRSGANVLTF; CDR3 DNA: TGTGCCAGCAGTTACTCTTCGGGACGCCGCTCTGGGGCCAACGTCCTGACTTTC
V gene: TRBV27; J gene: TRBJ2-1; D gene: TRBD1; clone size: few; CDR3 protein: CASSPSTGLNEQFF; CDR3 DNA: TGTGCCAGCAGTCCCTCGACAGGGCTCAATGAGCAGTTCTTC
V gene: TRBV12-3/TRBV12-4; J gene: TRBJ2-7; D gene: TRBD2; clone size: .; CDR3 protein: CASSSSGGAVEQYF; CDR3 DNA: TGTGCCAGCAGTAGTAGCGGGGGGGCGGTCGAGCAGTACTTC
V gene: TRBV7-9; J gene: TRBJ2-7; D gene: .; clone size: .; CDR3 protein: CASRGVFDEQYF; CDR3 DNA: TGTGCCAGCAGGGGGGTTTTTGACGAGCAGTACTTC
V gene: TRBV4-1; J gene: TRBJ1-1; D gene: .; clone size: few; CDR3 protein: CASSQGITEAFF; CDR3 DNA: TGCGCTAGCAGCCAAGGGATTACTGAAGCTTTCTTT
V gene: TRBV18; J gene: TRBJ2-3; D gene: .; clone size: .; CDR3 protein: CASSGQPYTDTQYF; CDR3 DNA: TGTGCCAGCTCAGGACAGCCCTACACAGATACGCAGTATTTT
V gene: TRBV4-2; J gene: TRBJ2-4; D gene: TRBD1; clone size: once; CDR3 protein: CASSPVEGQGFYEQYF; CDR3 DNA: TGTGCCAGCAGCCCCGTTGAGGGACAGGGCTTTTATGAGCAGTACTTC
V gene: TRBV20-1; J gene: TRBJ2-2; D gene: TRBD1; clone size: .; CDR3 protein: CSASDRGRSNTGKLFF; CDR3 DNA: TGCAGTGCCTCGGACAGGGGGAGATCGAACACCGGGAAGCTGTTTTTT
V gene: TRBV10-3; J gene: TRBJ1-2; D gene: TRBD1; clone size: .; CDR3 protein: CAISESRQGGYGYTF; CDR3 DNA: TGTGCCATCAGTGAGTCCAGACAGGGCGGCTATGGCTACACCTTC
V gene: TRBV20-1; J gene: TRBJ2-7; D gene: TRBD1; clone size: .; CDR3 protein: CSTRDTGGIGLQYF; CDR3 DNA: TGCAGTACTAGAGACACAGGGGGAATAGGCCTTCAGTACTTC
V gene: TRBV6-2/TRBV6-3; J gene: TRBJ2-3; D gene: TRBD2; clone size: many; CDR3 protein: CASRRPITSGGADTQYF; CDR3 DNA: TGTGCCAGCAGGCGACCCATAACTAGCGGGGGGGCAGATACGCAGTATTTT
V gene: TRBV5-1; J gene: TRBJ2-3; D gene: TRBD1; clone size: once; CDR3 protein: CASSLDRGKDTQYF; CDR3 DNA: TGCGCCAGCAGCTTGGACAGGGGGAAGGATACGCAGTATTTT
V gene: TRBV27; J gene: TRBJ2-1; D gene: TRBD1; clone size: many; CDR3 protein: CAIRDRERHEQFF; CDR3 DNA: TGTGCCATCCGGGACAGGGAGAGGCATGAGCAGTTCTTC
V gene: TRBV12-3/TRBV12-4; J gene: TRBJ2-1; D gene: .; clone size: .; CDR3 protein: CASSPGDVQQFF; CDR3 DNA: TGTGCCAGCAGTCCTGGGGACGTTCAGCAGTTCTTC
V gene: TRBV10-3; J gene: TRBJ1-5; D gene: .; clone size: .; CDR3 protein: CATLEEGNQPQHF; CDR3 DNA: TGTGCCACCCTGGAGGAAGGAAATCAGCCCCAGCATTTT
V gene: TRBV7-2; J gene: TRBJ1-6; D gene: .; clone size: .; CDR3 protein: CASSSTAYAPNSPLHF; CDR3 DNA: TGTGCCAGCAGCTCGACAGCCTACGCCCCGAATTCACCCCTCCACTTT
V gene: TRBV2; J gene: TRBJ2-1; D gene: .; clone size: .; CDR3 protein: CASREEGRSYNEQFF; CDR3 DNA: TGTGCCAGCAGGGAGGAGGGGCGCTCCTACAATGAGCAGTTCTTC
V gene: TRBV11-2; J gene: TRBJ2-5; D gene: TRBD2; clone size: .; CDR3 protein: CASSLELAGGNQETQYF; CDR3 DNA: TGTGCCAGCAGCTTAGAGCTAGCGGGGGGCAATCAAGAGACCCAGTACTTC
V gene: TRBV7-2; J gene: TRBJ1-2; D gene: .; clone size: .; CDR3 protein: CASSLEGAAFYGYTF; CDR3 DNA: TGTGCCAGCAGCTTAGAAGGGGCAGCCTTCTATGGCTACACCTTC
V gene: TRBV7-3; J gene: TRBJ2-3; D gene: .; clone size: .; CDR3 protein: CASSSKGGGYGTDTQYF; CDR3 DNA: TGTGCCAGCAGCTCCAAGGGCGGAGGGTATGGCACAGATACGCAGTATTTT
V gene: TRBV12-3/TRBV12-4; J gene: TRBJ2-5; D gene: .; clone size: few; CDR3 protein: CASSLTAPAETQYF; CDR3 DNA: TGTGCCAGCAGTTTAACAGCGCCCGCTGAGACCCAGTACTTC
V gene: TRBV20-1; J gene: TRBJ1-2; D gene: .; clone size: .; CDR3 protein: CSARDFGQGPLYGYTF; CDR3 DNA: TGCAGTGCTAGAGATTTTGGCCAGGGGCCTCTCTATGGCTACACCTTC
V gene: TRBV29-1; J gene: TRBJ2-7; D gene: .; clone size: .; CDR3 protein: CSVEDPPEQYF; CDR3 DNA: TGCAGCGTTGAAGATCCACCCGAGCAGTACTTC
V gene: TRBV24-1; J gene: TRBJ1-5; D gene: .; clone size: .; CDR3 protein: CATSDGGRGNQPQHF; CDR3 DNA: TGTGCCACCAGTGATGGGGGCCGAGGCAATCAGCCCCAGCATTTT
V gene: TRBV4-1; J gene: TRBJ2-3; D gene: .; clone size: once; CDR3 protein: CASSEELGQGDTQYF; CDR3 DNA: TGCGCCAGCAGCGAAGAATTAGGGCAGGGAGATACGCAGTATTTT
V gene: TRBV7-2; J gene: TRBJ1-5; D gene: .; clone size: .; CDR3 protein: CASSLESGASQPQHF; CDR3 DNA: TGTGCCAGCAGCTTAGAGTCGGGGGCAAGTCAGCCCCAGCATTTT